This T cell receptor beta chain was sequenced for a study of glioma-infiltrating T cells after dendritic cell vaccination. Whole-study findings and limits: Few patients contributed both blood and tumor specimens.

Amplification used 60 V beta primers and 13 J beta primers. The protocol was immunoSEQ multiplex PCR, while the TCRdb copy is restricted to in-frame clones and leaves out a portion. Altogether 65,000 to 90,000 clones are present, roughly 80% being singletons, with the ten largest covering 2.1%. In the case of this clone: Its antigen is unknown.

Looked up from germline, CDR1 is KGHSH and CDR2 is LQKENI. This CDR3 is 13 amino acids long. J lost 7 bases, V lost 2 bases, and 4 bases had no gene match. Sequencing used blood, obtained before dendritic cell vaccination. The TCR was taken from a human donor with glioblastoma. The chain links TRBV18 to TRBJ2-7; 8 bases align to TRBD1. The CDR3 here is CASSPIDRGEQYF. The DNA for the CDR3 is TGTGCCAGCTCACCAATCGACAGGGGAGAGCAGTACTTC.